This T cell receptor beta chain was documented in a study of T-cell reconstitution after alpha-beta-depleted transplantation in children. This clonotype was seen at least ten times. This CDR3 is 15 amino acids long. Trimming took 4 bases from V and 0 from J, leaving 10 bases between them. Germline lookup yields CDR1 LGHDT and CDR2 YNNKEL (reference sequence). Preparation of the TCRbeta library used unique molecular identifiers. TCRdb fed the PCR reads into MiXCR, producing one record per CDR3 protein. The table records 19,000 or so distinct CDR3 sequences, over 10% of them present only once. The TCR comes from a female patient aged 2-10 years who had a stem cell transplant for congenital amegakaryocytic thrombocytopenia, so the T cells may come from the graft donor. The sequences come from PBMCs, mostly from graft donor cells, collected 60 days after TCRalphabeta/CD19-depleted stem cell transplant. The V call is TRBV3-1, the J call TRBJ2-1; a possible D gene is TRBD2 (6 bases). The CDR3 sequence is CASSPGTSSYNEQFF. The CDR3 DNA reads TGTGCCAGCAGCCCGGGGACTTCCTCCTACAATGAGCAGTTCTTC.